This paragraph covers one T cell receptor beta chain sequence. In the authors' methods: Estimated nucleated cell counts came from reference gene primer amplification. The assay was immunoSEQ multiplex PCR, and TCRdb's table has in-frame clones only and misses some. The DNA gave D and trimming, while V, J and clone size come from that table. Of around 300,000 clones detected, less than 85% appear once; the ten largest clones hold 2% to 3%. All enrollees were roughly 18 to 100 years old and from 20 to 30 US areas. Two consecutive negative NP/OP PCR tests, clearance, or resolved symptoms defined Cohort 3 recovery. The sample is drawn from a study of blood T cell repertoires in COVID-19. At the level of the study: Samples taken during acute and convalescent COVID-19 were collected in the United States, Italy and Spain.

CDR1 and CDR2 (germline): SGHDT, YYEEEE. The V gene end was trimmed by 0 bases and the J gene end by 0 bases; junction bases not matched to a gene: 4. The CDR3 has 16 residues. Sequenced: PBMCs or T cells enriched from blood (not recorded which). The chain employs TRBV5-6 and TRBJ1-1; 8 positions agree with TRBD1. This TCR was sampled from a woman between 45 and 65 years old who had recovered from COVID-19. CDR3 in amino acids: CASSLAQGAMNTEAFF. The CDR3 nucleotides read TGTGCCAGCAGCTTGGCGCAGGGGGCGATGAACACTGAAGCTTTCTTT.